Each of the 18 T cell receptor beta chains below was sequenced from the same sample in a study of blood T cells in healthy people across ages. A second roughly 6 to 11 cycle PCR used barcoded and J-beta primers. One entry per CDR3 protein, called by TCRdb with MiXCR from the 5' RACE reads. The data contain about 2 million distinct CDR3 sequences, roughly 52% of them singletons. The sequenced sample consisted of blood. The source of these receptors is a woman in her thirties or forties in good health.

V is TRBV20-1 and J is TRBJ1-6; 8 bases line up with TRBD1. Germline V gives CDR1 DFQATT, CDR2 SNEGSKA (reference sequence). The CDR3 consists of 15 residues. V was clipped by 0 bases and J by 9 bases; unmatched bases: 7. The CDR3 DNA reads TGCAGTGCTAGAGATCGGACAGGGTTAAGTTCACCCCTCCACTTT. Its protein is CSARDRTGLSSPLHF.

This clonotype was seen only a few times. V usage is TRBV29-1 and J usage is TRBJ2-1; D call uncertain. Germline CDR1 and CDR2: SQVTM and ANQGSEA. CDR3 length equals 12 residues. The V end was cut by 7 bases, the J end by 6 bases, with 13 bases between. This CDR3 is CSGVARPNEQFF. CDR3 sequence (DNA): TGCAGCGGGGTGGCACGGCCCAATGAGCAGTTCTTC.

J is TRBJ2-3 and V is TRBV20-1, with 13 bases identical to TRBD2. The CDR3 covers 14 residues. J was trimmed by 5 bases and V by 5 bases; bases with no gene match: 4. Germline V gene data show CDR1 as DFQATT and CDR2 as SNEGSKA (reference sequence). For the CDR3, the DNA is TGCAGTGCTTCGACTAGCGGGGGGAGAGATACGCAGTATTTT. Translating gives CSASTSGGRDTQYF.

This chain joins TRBV6-5 and TRBJ2-3; D remains unclear. The CDR3 runs 14 residues. CDR1 MNHEY and CDR2 SVGAGI come from the germline V gene. The V end was cut by 6 bases, the J end by 9 bases, with 19 bases between. The CDR3 spells CASSRDSPGVTQYF. The CDR3 nucleotides read TGTGCCAGCAGCCGCGATTCCCCGGGTGTGACGCAGTATTTT.

The V gene is TRBV9, the J gene TRBJ2-1; 10 nucleotides align to TRBD1. This CDR3 is built from 15 residues. Germline V gene sequence: CDR1 SGDLS, CDR2 YYNGEE. Trimming cost V 2 bases and J 8 bases; bases outside gene matches: 7. DNA for the CDR3: TGTGCCAGCAGCGTTGCCGGGACAGGGGTATATGAGCAGTTCTTC. This sequence encodes CASSVAGTGVYEQFF. Complete variable domain (other parts from reference TRBV9 and TRBJ2-1): DSGVTQTPKHLITATGQRVTLRCSPRSGDLSVYWYQQSLDQGLQFLIQYYNGEERAKGNILERFSAQQFPDLHSELNLSSLELGDSALYFCASSVAGTGVYEQFFGPGTRLTVL.

This clonotype was picked up a small number of times. The gene calls are TRBV6-5 and TRBJ2-1; a possible D gene is TRBD2 (6 bases). CDR1 is MNHEY, CDR2 SVGAGI, per germline. The germline V and J ends were trimmed by 2 bases and 3 bases, with 14 bases remaining between them. CDR3 size: 16 residues. CDR3 amino acids: CASSYLGTRNYNEQFF. CDR3 sequence (DNA): TGTGCCAGCAGTTACCTCGGGACTCGAAACTACAATGAGCAGTTCTTC.

The chain has TRBV6-2 or TRBV6-3 and TRBJ2-6; TRBD1 matches at 10 bases. Germline V gene data show CDR1 as MNHEY and CDR2 as SVGEGT. This CDR3 contains 20 residues. The junction had 8 bases not matched to a gene; V was cut back by 0 bases and J by 0 bases. The CDR3 DNA reads TGTGCCAGCAGTTACTCGTCTCGGACAGGGGGACCCTCTGGGGCCAACGTCCTGACTTTC. Its protein product is CASSYSSRTGGPSGANVLTF.

The chain recombines TRBV28 with TRBJ2-1, with 7 bases aligning to TRBD1. V lost 3 bases to trimming and J lost 5 bases; unmatched junction nucleotides: 7. This CDR3 is built from 15 residues. CDR1 is MDHEN and CDR2 is SYDVKM in the germline V gene. The CDR3: CASSLRTTGNNEQFF. Here the CDR3 DNA reads TGTGCCAGCAGTTTGAGGACGACAGGGAACAATGAGCAGTTCTTC.

This CDR3 reads CASSKGRGLGVHGYTF. The CDR3 DNA reads TGTGCCAGCAGCAAAGGGAGGGGCCTGGGGGTTCATGGCTACACCTTC. This chain uses TRBV21-1 with TRBJ1-2. TRBV21-1 is a listed pseudogene. This CDR3 contains 16 residues.

This clonotype has only one observation. The gene calls are TRBV7-2 and TRBJ2-3, with unresolved D. Germline V gene lookup returns CDR1 SGHTA and CDR2 FQGNSA. The V and J ends lost 5 bases and 0 bases respectively, with 9 bases between them. The CDR3 length is 14 residues. The CDR3 spells CASSVFVSTDTQYF. DNA for the CDR3: TGTGCCAGCAGCGTATTTGTAAGCACAGATACGCAGTATTTT. Combining the CDR3 with reference TRBV7-2 and TRBJ2-3 gives the whole variable domain GAGVSQSPSNKVTEKGKDVELRCDPISGHTALYWYRQSLGQGLEFLIYFQGNSAPDKSGLPSDRFSAERTGGSVSTLTIQRTQQEDSAVYLCASSVFVSTDTQYFGPGTRLTVL.

This clonotype was observed a single time. The rearrangement joins TRBV12-3 or TRBV12-4 to TRBJ1-4; D uncertain. The CDR3 is made up of 14 amino acids. Trimming took off 3 bases at V and 2 bases at J, with 7 bases between the two ends. As DNA, the CDR3 is TGTGCCAGCAGTTTTAATCCCACTAATGAAAAACTGTTTTTT. This encodes CASSFNPTNEKLFF.

This sequence joins TRBV20-1 and TRBJ2-1, with TRBD2 identical over 10 bases. There are 16 residues in the CDR3. V trimming: 6 bases; J trimming: 6 bases; junction bases outside the gene matches: 14. The V gene's germline CDR1 is DFQATT and CDR2 SNEGSKA (reference sequence). The DNA for the CDR3 is TGCAGTGCCACCCTGACCCAAGCGGGGGGGCCCAATGAGCAGTTCTTC. The encoded protein is CSATLTQAGGPNEQFF.

This chain uses TRBV2 with TRBJ2-1, with D possibly matching TRBD1 (6 bases). Germline-derived CDR1 and CDR2 are SNHLY and FYNNEI. The CDR3 runs 11 residues. Trimming pared 6 bases from V and 14 bases from J, leaving 14 bases between. CDR3 nucleotides: TGTGCCAGCAGAGGGCAGGGGCATGAGTTCTTC. It is translated as CASRGQGHEFF.

V and J are TRBV29-1 and TRBJ1-5; no firm D call. Trimming removed 4 bases at V and 4 bases at J, with 11 bases between. In germline, CDR1 is SQVTM, CDR2 ANQGSEA. This CDR3 has 13 amino acids. In DNA form, the CDR3 reads TGCAGCGTTGTGAAATCGGCGAATCAGCCCCAGCATTTT. Its protein product is CSVVKSANQPQHF.

V usage is TRBV7-2 and J usage is TRBJ2-7, with a weak D call TRBD2 (5 bases). The last part of the DNA fits TRBJ2-5 better; the J call may be wrong. The CDR3 sequence is 16 residues long. Germline CDR1 reads SGHTA; CDR2 reads FQGNSA. The CDR3 DNA is TGTGCCAGCAGCCCCTCGGTGGCAACGGGGTTGGAGACCCAGTACTTC. Protein product: CASSPSVATGLETQYF.

The gene calls are TRBV7-2 and TRBJ1-2; D gene ambiguous. The CDR3 extends over 11 amino acids. CDR1 is SGHTA, CDR2 FQGNSA, per germline. V was shortened by 10 bases and J by 7 bases, with 13 bases between the two germline ends. The CDR3 is CATPIAGGYTF. The DNA of the CDR3 is TGTGCCACCCCAATTGCGGGTGGCTACACCTTC.

The chain couples TRBV14 to TRBJ2-5, with D possibly matching TRBD1 (5 bases). Per germline, CDR1 SGHDN and CDR2 FVKESK. V dropped 1 base and J dropped 1 base, with 10 bases sitting between them. This CDR3 has 15 amino acids. In nucleotides, the CDR3 is TGTGCCAGCAGCCAAGTGGGCAGGGCCCAAGAGACCCAGTACTTC. Protein sequence: CASSQVGRAQETQYF.

The V and J genes are TRBV27 and TRBJ1-1; the D is unclear. V lost 3 bases and J lost 4, with 9 bases in between. The CDR3 has 13 residues. Germline values: CDR1 MNHEY, CDR2 SMNVEV (reference sequence). CDR3 loop: CASSLWDATEAFF. CDR3 sequence (DNA): TGTGCCAGCAGTTTGTGGGATGCCACTGAAGCTTTCTTT.